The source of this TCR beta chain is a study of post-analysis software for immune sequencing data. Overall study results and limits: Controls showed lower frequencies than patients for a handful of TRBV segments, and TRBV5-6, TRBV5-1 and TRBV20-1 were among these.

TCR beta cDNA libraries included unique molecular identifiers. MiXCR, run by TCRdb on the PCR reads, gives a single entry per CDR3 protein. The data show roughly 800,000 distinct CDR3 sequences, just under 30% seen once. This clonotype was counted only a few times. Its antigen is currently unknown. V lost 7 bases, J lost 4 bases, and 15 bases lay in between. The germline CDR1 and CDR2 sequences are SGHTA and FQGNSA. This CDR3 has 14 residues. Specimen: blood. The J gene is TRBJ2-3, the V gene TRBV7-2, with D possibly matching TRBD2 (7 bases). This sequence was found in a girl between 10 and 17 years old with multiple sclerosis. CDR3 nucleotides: TGTGCCAGCATGCCCGGGGGGCTCCCAGATACGCAGTATTTT. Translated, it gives CASMPGGLPDTQYF.